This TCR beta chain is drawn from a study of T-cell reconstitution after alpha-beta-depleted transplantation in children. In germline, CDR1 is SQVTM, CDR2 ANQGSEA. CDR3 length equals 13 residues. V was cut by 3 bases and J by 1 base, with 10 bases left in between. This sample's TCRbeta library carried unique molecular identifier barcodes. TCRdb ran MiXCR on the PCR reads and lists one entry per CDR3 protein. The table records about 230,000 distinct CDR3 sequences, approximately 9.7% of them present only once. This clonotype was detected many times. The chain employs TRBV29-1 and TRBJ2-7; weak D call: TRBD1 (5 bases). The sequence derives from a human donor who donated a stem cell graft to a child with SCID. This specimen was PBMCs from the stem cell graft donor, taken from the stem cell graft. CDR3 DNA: TGCAGCGTTGAGGAGACAGATTCCTACGAGCAGTACTTC. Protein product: CSVEETDSYEQYF.